Following are 16 T cell receptor beta chains from one sample sequenced in a study of T cell repertoires in cytomegalovirus infection. TCRdb fed the reads into MiXCR, producing one record per CDR3 protein. Of about 570,000 distinct CDR3 sequences listed, roughly 42% are singletons. What these receptors recognize is not known. The starting material was cultured PBMCs, obtained from culture after CMV antigen stimulation. The receptors stem from a human donor in good health (CMV status not recorded). Some clones in this sample may be carry-over from other donors' samples.

The J gene is TRBJ1-1, the V gene TRBV18; TRBD1 might be the D (6 bases). The CDR3 length is 13 residues. Between the trimmed V and J ends, which lost 3 bases and 8 bases, there was a span of 13 bases. Germline V gives CDR1 KGHSH, CDR2 LQKENI. The CDR3 coding sequence is TGTGCCAGCTCACCGAGTCCAGACAGGGAAGCTTTCTTT. Translated, it gives CASSPSPDREAFF.

The chain is built from TRBV7-9 and TRBJ1-4; no definite D call. V dropped 3 bases and J dropped 0 bases, with 14 bases sitting between them. This CDR3 is 17 amino acids long. In germline, CDR1 is SEHNR, CDR2 FQNEAQ (reference sequence). DNA for the CDR3: TGTGCCAGCAGCTTTAGCCAGCCAGTAGCAACTAATGAAAAACTGTTTTTT. Translation gives CASSFSQPVATNEKLFF.

In its sample, this clonotype was seen once. The V and J genes are TRBV24-1 and TRBJ2-3; D is perhaps TRBD1 (5 bases). From germline, CDR1 is KGHDR and CDR2 SFDVKD. This CDR3 spans 17 amino acids. Trimming took off 3 bases at V and 1 base at J, with 16 bases between the two ends. The CDR3 nucleotides are TGTGCCACCAGTGATCGAACAGGTTTCGCCCGCACAGATACGCAGTATTTT. Encoded protein: CATSDRTGFARTDTQYF.

The rearrangement links TRBV7-2 to TRBJ2-1; 8 nucleotides line up with TRBD2. The CDR3 runs 14 residues. The V gene end was trimmed by 1 base and the J gene end by 8 bases; junction bases not matched to a gene: 4. Germline CDR1 and CDR2: SGHTA and FQGNSA. The CDR3 is CASSLGREVHEQFF. CDR3 DNA: TGTGCCAGCAGCTTAGGGCGGGAGGTTCATGAGCAGTTCTTC.

The chain joins TRBV20-1 to TRBJ1-1; weak D call: TRBD1 (6 bases). CDR1 and CDR2 from the germline V gene are DFQATT and SNEGSKA (reference sequence). The CDR3 runs 14 residues. Between the trimmed V and J ends, which lost 4 bases and 1 base, there was a span of 13 bases. CDR3 loop: CSATKGGENTEAFF. The CDR3 bases are TGCAGTGCTACCAAAGGGGGGGAGAACACTGAAGCTTTCTTT.

This clonotype was seen more than once but under ten times. This rearrangement joins TRBV7-2 to TRBJ2-7; D uncertain. V was trimmed by 4 bases and J by 1 base, leaving 11 bases between them. The germline V gene encodes CDR1 SGHTA and CDR2 FQGNSA. CDR3 size: 14 residues. CDR3 protein: CASSSPPGSYEQYF. The CDR3 DNA is TGTGCCAGCAGCTCCCCCCCTGGTTCCTACGAGCAGTACTTC.

This clonotype has just a few counts. The chain links TRBV4-2 to TRBJ1-4; no clear D gene. V lost 4 bases and J lost 8, with 14 bases in between. From germline, CDR1 is LGHNA and CDR2 YNFKEQ. The CDR3 consists of 14 residues. The CDR3 nucleotides are TGTGCCAGCAGCCCGGGGAACACGGGGGAAAAACTGTTTTTT. This gives the protein CASSPGNTGEKLFF.

This clonotype was counted only a few times. The gene calls are TRBV7-9 and TRBJ1-6, with D perhaps TRBD1 (5 bases). CDR3 length equals 14 residues. Germline CDR1 reads SEHNR; CDR2 reads FQNEAQ (reference sequence). Trimming cost V 6 bases and J 9 bases, with 15 bases left between them. CDR3 region: CASSSGTEFSPLHF. The CDR3 DNA sequence: TGTGCCAGCAGTTCCGGGACCGAATTTTCACCCCTCCACTTT.

This clonotype was picked up many times. V gene TRBV7-2 combines with J gene TRBJ1-2; TRBD1 is a possible D gene (5 bases). The CDR3 covers 15 residues. Germline-derived CDR1 and CDR2 are SGHTA and FQGNSA. Trimming stripped 5 bases from V and 4 bases from J, with 17 bases between. The CDR3: CASSNRTGVGYGYTF. Written as DNA, the CDR3 is TGTGCCAGCAGCAATCGAACGGGGGTGGGCTATGGCTACACCTTC.

Comments on this clonotype: Because the CDR3's place on the DNA is in doubt, the DNA is left out and the CDR3 is given as listed by TCRdb. The rearrangement joins TRBV6-5 to TRBJ2-1; the table assigns TRBD2, which was not confirmed against the DNA. Counting both end residues, the CDR3 totals 18 amino acids. Germline V gene sequence: CDR1 MNHEY, CDR2 SVGAGI. The CDR3 reads CASSSSWSGRIYYNEQFF.

V is TRBV15 and J is TRBJ2-1; 14 bases line up with TRBD2. CDR1 is LNHNV and CDR2 is YYDKDF in the germline V gene (reference sequence). The CDR3 is made up of 16 amino acids. Germline trimming cut 8 bases from V and 8 bases from J; bases unmatched to any gene: 11. CDR3 sequence reads: CATPAGTSGSSDEQFF. The CDR3 bases are TGTGCCACCCCCGCCGGGACTAGCGGGAGCTCAGATGAGCAGTTCTTC.

This clonotype has only a few counts. The V call is TRBV6-6, the J call TRBJ2-3; D not certain. The germline V and J ends were trimmed by 6 bases and 11 bases, with 15 bases remaining between them. The CDR3 length is 12 residues. CDR1 and CDR2 (germline): MNHNY, SVGAGI (reference sequence). CDR3 loop: CASRRAPEWQYF. The DNA of the CDR3 is TGTGCCAGCAGACGGGCCCCCGAGTGGCAGTATTTT.

This clonotype was counted only a few times. The CDR3, as DNA: TGTGCCAGCAGGCGGACTAGCCCCAGAGATACGCAGTATTTT. Translated, it gives CASRRTSPRDTQYF. The chain links TRBV2 to TRBJ2-3; 8 bases align to TRBD2. The germline gives CDR1 SNHLY, CDR2 FYNNEI. The CDR3 runs 14 residues. Germline trimming cut 6 bases from V and 5 bases from J; bases unmatched to any gene: 7.

The gene calls are TRBV5-1 and TRBJ1-1, with D unresolved. CDR3 length: 14 residues. Trimming left V 5 bases short and J 1 base short, with 12 bases between. Germline loops: CDR1 SGHRS, CDR2 YFSETQ. Here the CDR3 reads CASRATVTNTEAFF. CDR3 bases: TGCGCCAGCAGGGCGACGGTGACGAACACTGAAGCTTTCTTT. The full variable domain, completed using reference TRBV5-1 and TRBJ1-1, is KAGVTQTPRYLIKTRGQQVTLSCSPISGHRSVSWYQQTPGQGLQFLFEYFSETQRNKGNFPGRFSGRQFSNSRSEMNVSTLELGDSALYLCASRATVTNTEAFFGQGTRLTVV.

This clonotype came up many times. This chain uses TRBV7-2 with TRBJ2-3; TRBD2 aligns across 8 bases. The trim removed 4 bases at V and 0 bases at J, leaving 3 bases unmatched. The CDR3 length is 15 residues. Germline V gives CDR1 SGHTA, CDR2 FQGNSA. Here the CDR3 reads CASSWLAGSTDTQYF. The CDR3 region has the DNA TGTGCCAGCAGCTGGTTAGCGGGGAGCACAGATACGCAGTATTTT.

This clonotype appeared a few times. This chain links TRBV4-2 with TRBJ1-1; D ambiguous. The V gene's germline CDR1 is LGHNA and CDR2 YNFKEQ. The CDR3 extends over 16 amino acids. V was trimmed by 0 bases and J by 1 base, leaving 12 bases between them. CDR3 nucleotides: TGTGCCAGCAGCCAAGAAGGGATAACTGCGAACACTGAAGCTTTCTTT. Its translation: CASSQEGITANTEAFF.